This record concerns one T cell receptor beta chain sequence. V lost 4 bases and J lost 6, with 16 bases in between. Germline CDR1 and CDR2: SNHLY and FYNNEI. The CDR3 is made up of 14 amino acids. This specimen belongs to a study of early T cells in non-severe SARS-CoV-2 infection. Study overall: Sequencing targeted bulk RNA from unsorted whole blood, leaving chains unpaired.

TCRdb ran MiXCR on the 5' RACE reads and lists one entry per CDR3 protein. The sample carries about 100,000 distinct CDR3 sequences, around 10% recorded once. V and J are TRBV2 and TRBJ2-7, with D perhaps TRBD1 or TRBD2 (5 bases each). This receptor was identified in an adult who was a healthcare worker with PCR-confirmed SARS-CoV-2 infection or an uninfected control (not recorded which). Sequencing used whole blood. The CDR3 sequence is CASSVGAGTGEQYF. The CDR3 nucleotides read TGTGCCAGCAGTGTCGGGGCAGGGACCGGCGAGCAGTACTTC.